The next 29 T cell receptor beta chains were all read from a single sample in a study of graft-versus-host responses after intestinal transplantation. Generated by immunoSEQ multiplex PCR, the TCRdb table keeps only in-frame clones and is missing some. The repertoire consists of 75,000 to 95,000 clones, with 90% to 95% occurring once and the leading ten covering roughly 2%. These receptors lack a known antigen. Specimen: unstimulated CD8+ T cells sorted from spleen or lymph node cells, collected before intestinal transplant. The origin of the receptors is a human donor who received an intestinal transplant.

The CDR3 sequence is CASSQDRAGGYEQYF. The CDR3 DNA follows: TGCGCCAGCAGCCAAGATCGAGCGGGGGGGTATGAGCAGTACTTC. The chain recombines TRBV4-3 with TRBJ2-7; 10 bases line up with TRBD2. The trim removed 0 bases at V and 7 bases at J, leaving 6 bases unmatched. This CDR3 comprises 15 residues. CDR1 LGHNA and CDR2 YSLEER come from the germline V gene.

The chain carries TRBV27 and TRBJ1-1; TRBD1 agrees at 10 bases. Trimming removed 0 bases from V and 11 bases from J; junction bases left unmatched: 6. The CDR3 contains 14 residues. Germline V CDR1 and CDR2: MNHEY, SMNVEV (reference sequence). In DNA, the CDR3 is TGTGCCAGCAGTTTATCCCCCGGGACAGGGGAGGCTTTCTTT. It specifies CASSLSPGTGEAFF.

The rearrangement links TRBV27 to TRBJ1-2; 7 nucleotides line up with TRBD1. CDR1 and CDR2 (germline): MNHEY, SMNVEV (reference sequence). There are 14 residues in the CDR3. Unmatched junction bases numbered 6, after V lost 2 bases and J lost 6 bases. CDR3 protein: CASSLRQGNHGYTF. The CDR3 DNA is TGTGCCAGCAGTTTAAGACAGGGTAATCATGGCTACACCTTC.

This rearrangement joins TRBV4-3 to TRBJ1-1; D is perhaps TRBD1 (6 bases). CDR1 and CDR2 from the germline V gene are LGHNA and YSLEER. This CDR3 has 16 amino acids. Trimming took 1 base from V and 0 from J, leaving 12 bases between them. CDR3 residues: CASSQGGQLLNTEAFF. The CDR3 bases are TGCGCCAGCAGCCAAGGCGGACAGTTGTTGAACACTGAAGCTTTCTTT.

The V gene is TRBV5-1, the J gene TRBJ1-2; 7 positions agree with TRBD1. CDR1 and CDR2 (germline): SGHRS, YFSETQ. This CDR3 spans 14 amino acids. The ends lost 4 bases at V and 5 bases at J; junction bases unmatched: 8. CDR3 coding DNA: TGCGCCAGCAGCGTGACAGGGCCCAATTATGGCTACACCTTC. It encodes CASSVTGPNYGYTF.

The chain is built from TRBV7-9 and TRBJ1-1, with a weak D call TRBD1 (5 bases). CDR1 SEHNR and CDR2 FQNEAQ come from the germline V gene (reference sequence). The length of the CDR3 is 15 residues. Trimming cost V 1 base and J 2 bases, with 11 bases left between them. The CDR3 region has the DNA TGTGCCAGCAGCTTAGTTCAGGACACCAACACTGAAGCTTTCTTT. Translated: CASSLVQDTNTEAFF.

The chain uses TRBV20-1 and TRBJ2-7; D is unresolved. Germline V gene sequence: CDR1 DFQATT, CDR2 SNEGSKA (reference sequence). V was shortened by 0 bases and J by 3 bases, with 3 bases between the two germline ends. This CDR3 has 11 amino acids. The CDR3 here is CSARDLYEQYF. CDR3 coding DNA: TGCAGTGCTAGAGACCTCTACGAGCAGTACTTC.

V gene TRBV4-1 combines with J gene TRBJ2-7, with D hard to call. Looked up from germline, CDR1 is MGHRA and CDR2 is YSYEKL. The CDR3 runs 14 residues. V lost 0 bases to trimming and J lost 5 bases, with 11 bases between them. CDR3: CASSQDPSSHEQYF. The CDR3 DNA reads as TGCGCCAGCAGCCAAGATCCTAGTTCCCACGAGCAGTACTTC.

CDR3 bases: TGTGTCAGAAGCTTAGCGACTAGCGGGGGCGGAACGGAAGAGACCCAGTACTTC. It translates to CVRSLATSGGGTEETQYF. This sequence joins TRBV7-5 and TRBJ2-5; TRBD2 is the table's D call, not checked against the DNA. TRBV7-5 is deemed a pseudogene. The CDR3 loop spans 18 amino acids.

This clone was observed a few times. The chain recombines TRBV6-1 with TRBJ1-2, with 10 bases that match TRBD1. Germline loops: CDR1 MNHNS, CDR2 SASEGT. CDR3 size: 15 residues. The V and J ends lost 1 base and 3 bases, in that order; junction bases with no gene match: 2. In DNA form, the CDR3 reads TGTGCCAGCAGTGAAGGACAGGGGGCGCACTATGGCTACACCTTC. Translated: CASSEGQGAHYGYTF.

V gene TRBV27 combines with J gene TRBJ1-2; 8 positions agree with TRBD1. The CDR3 length is 13 residues. V dropped 8 bases and J dropped 5; count of bases not matched to a gene: 7. The V gene's germline CDR1 is MNHEY and CDR2 SMNVEV (reference sequence). CDR3 region: CASHPGGAYGYTF. In DNA, the CDR3 is TGTGCCAGCCATCCAGGGGGCGCATATGGCTACACCTTC.

This clone was seen a few times. V gene TRBV10-3 combines with J gene TRBJ1-1; 7 bases are shared with TRBD1. CDR1 is ENHRY and CDR2 is SYGVKD in the germline V gene. This CDR3 spans 16 amino acids. The V gene end was trimmed by 3 bases and the J gene end by 3 bases; junction bases not matched to a gene: 10. This CDR3 reads CAISDDTGTVYTEAFF. DNA of the CDR3: TGTGCCATCAGTGACGACACCGGGACAGTGTACACTGAAGCTTTCTTT.

This clone has more than one count but fewer than ten. CDR3 protein: CASRPTWTACNQPQHF. Here the CDR3 DNA reads TGCGCCAGCAGACCCACTTGGACAGCTTGCAATCAGCCCCAGCATTTT. The chain recombines TRBV10-1 with TRBJ1-5; perhaps TRBD1 as D (6 bases). The CDR3 contains 16 residues. V was clipped by 6 bases and J by 2 bases, with 17 bases between them. Germline V gives CDR1 WNHNN, CDR2 SYGVQD (reference sequence).

In the case of this clone: Other DNA sequences in this sample translate to the same CDR3. The chain recombines TRBV10-3 with TRBJ1-5; 8 nucleotides agree with TRBD1. The length of the CDR3 is 13 residues. Looked up from germline, CDR1 is ENHRY and CDR2 is SYGVKD. V trimming: 6 bases; J trimming: 5 bases; junction bases outside the gene matches: 3. The CDR3 DNA reads as TGTGCCATCAGCCAGGGGGCGGATCAGCCCCAGCATTTT. Its protein product is CAISQGADQPQHF.

This chain uses TRBV2 with TRBJ1-4; a weak D match, TRBD1 (6 bases). Trimming removed 5 bases from V and 5 bases from J, with 18 bases in between. Germline V gene lookup returns CDR1 SNHLY and CDR2 FYNNEI. This CDR3 has 16 residues. The CDR3 region is CASSRTKTGLNEKLFF. The CDR3 DNA is TGTGCCAGCAGTCGGACCAAGACAGGCCTGAATGAAAAACTGTTTTTT. Filled out from reference TRBV2 and TRBJ1-4, the complete variable domain reads EPEVTQTPSHQVTQMGQEVILRCVPISNHLYFYWYRQILGQKVEFLVSFYNNEISEKSEIFDDQFSVERPDGSNFTLKIRSTKLEDSAMYFCASSRTKTGLNEKLFFGSGTQLSVL.

J is TRBJ2-7 and V is TRBV6-5; D is uncertain. This CDR3 has 15 residues. V was clipped by 6 bases and J by 4 bases, with 19 bases between them. In germline, CDR1 is MNHEY, CDR2 SVGAGI. CDR3 amino acids: CASSPVAASFYEQYF. CDR3 in DNA: TGTGCCAGCAGCCCCGTGGCAGCGAGTTTTTACGAGCAGTACTTC.

The V gene is TRBV5-1, the J gene TRBJ2-5, with 7 bases aligning to TRBD2. From germline, CDR1 is SGHRS and CDR2 YFSETQ. With 10 bases clipped from V and 1 base from J, the junction kept 10 bases outside the gene matches. The CDR3 runs to 14 residues. CDR3 region: CADLGGDLQETQYF. CDR3 nucleotide sequence: TGCGCCGACCTTGGGGGGGACCTCCAAGAGACCCAGTACTTC. Full variable domain (remainder filled in from reference TRBV5-1 and TRBJ2-5): KAGVTQTPRYLIKTRGQQVTLSCSPISGHRSVSWYQQTPGQGLQFLFEYFSETQRNKGNFPGRFSGRQFSNSRSEMNVSTLELGDSALYLCADLGGDLQETQYFGPGTRLLVL.

CDR3: CASSLTSGGVRTDTQYF. Written as DNA, the CDR3 is TGTGCCAGCAGCTTGACTAGCGGGGGAGTCCGCACAGATACGCAGTATTTT. This chain joins TRBV5-6 and TRBJ2-3; 11 bases match TRBD2. Looked up from germline, CDR1 is SGHDT and CDR2 is YYEEEE. The junction had 5 bases not matched to a gene; V was cut back by 1 base and J by 1 base. The CDR3 runs to 17 residues.

The V gene is TRBV4-1, the J gene TRBJ2-7, with 8 bases aligning to TRBD1. The CDR3 has 15 residues. After removal of 0 bases from V and 3 bases from J, the junction contained 4 bases not matched to a gene. Germline V gene sequence: CDR1 MGHRA, CDR2 YSYEKL. The CDR3 DNA follows: TGCGCCAGCAGCCAAGACCCGACAGGGGACTACGAGCAGTACTTC. It is translated as CASSQDPTGDYEQYF.

The chain is built from TRBV2 and TRBJ1-5; weak D call: TRBD1 (5 bases). Germline-derived CDR1 and CDR2 are SNHLY and FYNNEI. The CDR3 runs to 18 residues. Trimming took 1 base from V and 0 from J, leaving 16 bases between them. The CDR3 loop reads CASSEGGAGRVSNQPQHF. CDR3 in DNA: TGTGCCAGCAGTGAAGGGGGCGCAGGGAGGGTTAGCAATCAGCCCCAGCATTTT.

This chain joins TRBV7-8 and TRBJ2-7; D is possibly TRBD1 (7 bases). Per germline, CDR1 SGHVS and CDR2 FQNEAQ. CDR3 size: 15 residues. V dropped 0 bases and J dropped 3 bases, with 12 bases sitting between them. Written as DNA, the CDR3 is TGTGCCAGCAGCTTAGCCGGGAGACAGGGCTACGAGCAGTACTTC. This sequence encodes CASSLAGRQGYEQYF.

The genes are TRBV6-5 and TRBJ1-1; D uncertain. Per germline, CDR1 MNHEY and CDR2 SVGAGI. Trimming removed 2 bases at V and 6 bases at J, with 4 bases between. This CDR3 spans 11 amino acids. In DNA form, the CDR3 reads TGTGCCAGCAGTTACACGGCTGAAGCTTTCTTT. Protein product: CASSYTAEAFF.

The rearrangement uses TRBV4-3 and TRBJ1-2; 7 positions match TRBD1. V lost 1 base and J lost 8; bases outside the gene matches: 13. Germline V lookup: CDR1 LGHNA, CDR2 YSLEER. There are 16 residues in the CDR3. CDR3 sequence (DNA): TGCGCCAGCAGCCAAGCGCGGTTCGGGGACAGTGAAGGCTACACCTTC. Residues: CASSQARFGDSEGYTF.

The count of this clone is one. This sequence joins TRBV10-3 and TRBJ1-2; the D gene is possibly TRBD1 (6 bases). V was shortened by 6 bases and J by 4 bases, with 21 bases between the two germline ends. CDR3 length: 16 amino acids. The V gene's germline CDR1 is ENHRY and CDR2 SYGVKD. This CDR3 is CAIRPSGGAVSYGYTF. DNA of the CDR3: TGTGCCATCAGGCCCTCTGGGGGGGCCGTATCCTATGGCTACACCTTC.

This clone was detected only once. The chain joins TRBV7-8 to TRBJ1-2; weak D call: TRBD1 (5 bases). In germline, CDR1 is SGHVS, CDR2 FQNEAQ. This CDR3 region has 15 residues. Trimming cost V 2 bases and J 3 bases, with 13 bases left between them. CDR3 DNA sequence: TGTGCCAGCAGCTTAATAACCGGGGGAGACTATGGCTACACCTTC. Translating it yields CASSLITGGDYGYTF.

The chain links TRBV7-9 to TRBJ1-1; possible D gene TRBD1, 5 bases. CDR1 is SEHNR, CDR2 FQNEAQ, per germline (reference sequence). The CDR3 loop spans 13 amino acids. V was trimmed by 3 bases and J by 5 bases, leaving 10 bases between them. The CDR3 DNA reads as TGTGCCAGCAGCTTGGGGGGAGAGACTGAAGCTTTCTTT. Amino acid sequence: CASSLGGETEAFF.

The chain carries TRBV27 and TRBJ1-6; the D is unclear. The V end was cut by 1 base, the J end by 7 bases, with 5 bases between. Per germline, CDR1 MNHEY and CDR2 SMNVEV (reference sequence). This CDR3 is 13 amino acids long. The CDR3 nucleotides are TGTGCCAGCAGTTTATTGGGCAATTCACCCCTCCACTTT. Translating it yields CASSLLGNSPLHF.

The chain joins TRBV7-2 to TRBJ1-3; a weak D match, TRBD1 (5 bases). V lost 3 bases and J lost 6, with 12 bases in between. The CDR3 is 14 amino acids. CDR1 is SGHTA, CDR2 FQGNSA, per germline. The CDR3 sequence is CASSFRGEPNTIYF. The DNA for the CDR3 is TGTGCCAGCAGCTTTCGGGGGGAACCAAACACCATATATTTT. Looking up the rest from reference TRBV7-2 and TRBJ1-3 gives the full variable domain: GAGVSQSPSNKVTEKGKDVELRCDPISGHTALYWYRQSLGQGLEFLIYFQGNSAPDKSGLPSDRFSAERTGGSVSTLTIQRTQQEDSAVYLCASSFRGEPNTIYFGEGSWLTVV.

The gene calls are TRBV2 and TRBJ2-3; TRBD1 aligns across 9 bases. The ends lost 4 bases at V and 5 bases at J; junction bases unmatched: 10. This CDR3 comprises 16 residues. Germline values: CDR1 SNHLY, CDR2 FYNNEI. The CDR3: CASSVSRTGGRDTQYF. The CDR3 nucleotides read TGTGCCAGCAGTGTAAGTCGTACAGGGGGCAGAGATACGCAGTATTTT.